This T cell receptor (beta chain) was identified during a study of blood T cells in healthy people across ages. Study conclusions and caveats: Per million T cells, TCR beta diversity dropped about linearly as age rose.

Then a second PCR, running about 7 to 11 cycles, was carried out with a sample-barcoded 5' primer and a J-beta primer mix. TCRdb called the 5' RACE reads again in MiXCR, with one record for every CDR3 protein. The sample carries about 650,000 distinct CDR3 sequences, about a third recorded once. A remark on this clonotype: Antigen: not known.

This TCR was recovered from a woman aged 80 or older in good health. Material for sequencing was blood.

CDR3 sequence (DNA): TGTGCCAGCAGTCCCGACGTCTCCACCGCCTACGAGCAGTACTTC. It is translated as CASSPDVSTAYEQYF. The chain recombines TRBV6-2 or TRBV6-3 with TRBJ2-7; D is uncertain. CDR1 MNHEY and CDR2 SVGEGT come from the germline V gene. CDR3 length equals 15 residues. V gave up 5 bases and J gave up 2 bases, with 16 bases separating them.